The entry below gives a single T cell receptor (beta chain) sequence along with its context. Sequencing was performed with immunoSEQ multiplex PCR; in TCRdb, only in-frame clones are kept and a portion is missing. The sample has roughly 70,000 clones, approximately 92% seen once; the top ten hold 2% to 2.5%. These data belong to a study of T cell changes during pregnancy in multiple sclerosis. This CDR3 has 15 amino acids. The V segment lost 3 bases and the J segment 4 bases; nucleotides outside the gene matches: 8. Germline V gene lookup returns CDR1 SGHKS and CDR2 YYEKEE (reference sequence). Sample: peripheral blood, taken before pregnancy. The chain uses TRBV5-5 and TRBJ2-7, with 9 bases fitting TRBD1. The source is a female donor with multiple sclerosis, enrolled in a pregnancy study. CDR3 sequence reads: CASSYQQGARYEQYF. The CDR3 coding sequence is TGTGCCAGCAGCTACCAACAGGGGGCGAGATACGAGCAGTACTTC.